This T cell receptor beta chain is drawn from a study of molecular identifiers for immune sequencing clone quantification. With 8 bases clipped from V and 3 bases from J, the junction kept 12 bases outside the gene matches. In germline, CDR1 is SGHAT, CDR2 FQNNGV. The CDR3 totals 16 residues. Each CDR3 protein gets one entry after TCRdb re-called the PCR reads with MiXCR. The sample records approximately 97,000 distinct CDR3 sequences, 20% to 30% being singletons. The clonotype originates from a human donor in good health. Some libraries in this study had Jurkat cell RNA spiked in. Sequencing was carried out using naive CD8+ T cells from blood, with Jurkat cell RNA spiked in. Subset noted: FACS-sorted CD8+CD4-CCR7+CD45RA+ naive T cells. The rearrangement uses TRBV11-2 and TRBJ2-3; 9 bases are a match to TRBD2. The CDR3, as DNA: TGTGCCAGCTTACGGGGCGGGGGGGCCGGTACAGATACGCAGTATTTT. This encodes CASLRGGGAGTDTQYF. Together with reference TRBV11-2 and TRBJ2-3, the CDR3 gives the full variable domain: EAGVAQSPRYKIIEKRQSVAFWCNPISGHATLYWYQQILGQGPKLLIQFQNNGVVDDSQLPKDRFSAERLKGVDSTLKIQPAKLEDSAVYLCASLRGGGAGTDTQYFGPGTRLTVL.